Listed below are T cell receptor beta chains from one sample, sequenced in a study of T cells after yellow fever vaccination. TCRdb called the 5' RACE reads again in MiXCR, with one record for every CDR3 protein. The table shows approximately 330,000 distinct CDR3 sequences, with around 13% occurring only once. The specimen comprised CD4+ T cells sorted from PBMCs, sampled 15 days after the yellow fever booster vaccination. Receptors originate from a man in his late teens or twenties who received the YFV17D yellow fever vaccine. CDR3s include the opening cysteine and the closing phenylalanine or tryptophan. D genes are given only for firm matches. The listing skips clone size in some rows; elsewhere it reads once, few, many or a size class.

len,d_gene,j_gene,v_gene,abundance,CDR3nt,CDR3aa
16,NA,TRBJ1-1,TRBV6-5,NA,TGTGCCAGCAGTTACTCGTGGGGGGTCGGGAACACTGAAGCTTTCTTT,CASSYSWGVGNTEAFF
15,TRBD2,TRBJ2-5,TRBV5-1,few,TGCGCCAGCAGCTTGGTTGGGAGGGTCCAAGAGACCCAGTACTTC,CASSLVGRVQETQYF
16,NA,TRBJ1-5,TRBV6-7,NA,TGTGCCAGCAGTTACATGGGATTGGATAGCAATCAGCCCCAGCATTTT,CASSYMGLDSNQPQHF
16,NA,TRBJ2-4,TRBV4-3,few,TGCGCCAGCAGCCAAGATCCCCCGGGACGGAGAAACATTCAGTACTTC,CASSQDPPGRRNIQYF
13,NA,TRBJ1-1,TRBV6-5,many,TGTGCCAGCAGTTACCGGGGGGACACTGAAGCTTTCTTT,CASSYRGDTEAFF
13,NA,TRBJ2-7,TRBV20-1,few,TGCAGTGCTAGGTCCGAGATAGGGGACGAGCAGTACTTC,CSARSEIGDEQYF
15,TRBD2,TRBJ2-5,TRBV6-6,NA,TGTGCCAGCAGTTATCCGACTAGCGGCCAAGAGACCCAGTACTTC,CASSYPTSGQETQYF
15,NA,TRBJ1-5,TRBV7-2,NA,TGTGCCAGCAGCTTCCGTGGGTATAGCAATCAGCCCCAGCATTTT,CASSFRGYSNQPQHF
15,NA,TRBJ1-1,TRBV7-6,few,TGTGCCAGCAGCCTCGACGGTCGCATGAACACTGAAGCTTTCTTT,CASSLDGRMNTEAFF
13,NA,TRBJ1-2,TRBV10-2,few,TGCGCCAGCAGTGGGGGTTCTAACTATGGCTACACCTTC,CASSGGSNYGYTF
15,TRBD1,TRBJ1-2,TRBV28,few,TGTGCCAGCAGTTCACCGGGACAGAATTTCTATGGCTACACCTTC,CASSSPGQNFYGYTF
13,NA,TRBJ2-5,TRBV28,few,TGTGCCAGCAGTTTACCGAACCAAGAGACCCAGTACTTC,CASSLPNQETQYF
16,NA,TRBJ1-5,TRBV7-2,NA,TGTGCCAGCAGCTTAGAATCACAGGGTCATTATCAGCCCCAGCATTTT,CASSLESQGHYQPQHF
14,NA,TRBJ1-6,TRBV6-2/TRBV6-3,NA,TGTGCCAGCAGTCGACACGGTAGGAATTCACCCCTCCACTTT,CASSRHGRNSPLHF
15,TRBD2,TRBJ2-1,TRBV5-6,NA,TGTGCCAGCAGCTTGCCTAGCGGGGGAAACAATGAGCAGTTCTTC,CASSLPSGGNNEQFF
16,TRBD1,TRBJ2-2,TRBV2,NA,TGTGCCAGCAGCTTGCAGGGACAGGGGGCAACCGGGGAGCTGTTTTTT,CASSLQGQGATGELFF
16,NA,TRBJ1-1,TRBV7-2,many,TGTGCCAGCAGCCCCCCCGTGGTGCTGGGGGCCACTGAAGCTTTCTTT,CASSPPVVLGATEAFF
16,NA,TRBJ1-6,TRBV5-6,NA,TGTGCCAGCAGCTTGACGTTAGGGGTTCTGTATTCACCCCTCCACTTT,CASSLTLGVLYSPLHF
19,NA,TRBJ2-3,TRBV7-2,NA,TGTGCCAGCAGCGCCCGAGGAAGCGCTCGGGGATTTGGCGTAGATACGCAGTATTTT,CASSARGSARGFGVDTQYF
12,TRBD1,TRBJ2-7,TRBV2,NA,TGTGCCAGAGCCGGGACAGGGGTCGAGCAGTACTTC,CARAGTGVEQYF
15,NA,TRBJ2-5,TRBV20-1,NA,TGCAGTGCTAGAGAATTTGGTTGGGAGGAAGAGACCCAGTACTTC,CSAREFGWEEETQYF
15,NA,TRBJ1-3,TRBV5-6,few,TGTGCCAGCAGCCTGGGACGGAACTCTGGAAACACCATATATTTT,CASSLGRNSGNTIYF
15,TRBD1,TRBJ2-5,TRBV9,NA,TGTGCCAGCAGCGTAGGATCGACAGGGCAAGAGACCCAGTACTTC,CASSVGSTGQETQYF
18,TRBD2,TRBJ2-6,TRBV5-1,once,TGCGCCAGCAGCTTGGTGGCTAGCGGGGTCTCTGGGGCCAACGTCCTGACTTTC,CASSLVASGVSGANVLTF
17,TRBD2,TRBJ2-7,TRBV6-6,NA,TGTGCCAGCATCCTACCCGGGACTAGCGGGGGGGCGACCGAGCAGTACTTC,CASILPGTSGGATEQYF
14,NA,TRBJ1-1,TRBV7-2,few,TGTGCCAGCAGCTTAGCCGACGGGGGTACTGAAGCTTTCTTT,CASSLADGGTEAFF
16,TRBD1,TRBJ1-5,TRBV19,NA,TGTGCCAGTAGTATGGTCAGGGGGTCGAGCAATCAGCCCCAGCATTTT,CASSMVRGSSNQPQHF
14,TRBD2,TRBJ2-3,TRBV29-1,few,TGCAGCGTTGGGGCGGGGGGCCGAGCAGATACGCAGTATTTT,CSVGAGGRADTQYF
16,NA,TRBJ2-1,TRBV15,few,TGTGCCACCAGCAGCCGCAAAGGGAAGGTTTCGGATGAGCAGTTCTTC,CATSSRKGKVSDEQFF
15,NA,TRBJ1-5,TRBV12-3/TRBV12-4,NA,TGTGCCAGCAGCCCCCAAGGGGGATTAAATCAGCCCCAGCATTTT,CASSPQGGLNQPQHF